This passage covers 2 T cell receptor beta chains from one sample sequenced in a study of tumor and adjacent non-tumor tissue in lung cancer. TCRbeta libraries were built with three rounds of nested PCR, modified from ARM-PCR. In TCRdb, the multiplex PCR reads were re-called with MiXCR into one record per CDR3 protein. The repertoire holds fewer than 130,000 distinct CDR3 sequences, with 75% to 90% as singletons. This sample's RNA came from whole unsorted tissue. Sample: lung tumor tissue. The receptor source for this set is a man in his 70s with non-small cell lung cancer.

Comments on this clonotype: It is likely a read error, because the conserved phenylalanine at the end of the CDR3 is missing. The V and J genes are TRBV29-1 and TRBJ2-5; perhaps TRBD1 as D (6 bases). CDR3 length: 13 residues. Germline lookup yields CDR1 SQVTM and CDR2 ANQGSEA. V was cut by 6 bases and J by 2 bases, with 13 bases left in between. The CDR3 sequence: CSVADRSQETQYS. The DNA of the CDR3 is TGCAGCGTGGCCGACAGGTCTCAAGAGACCCAGTACTCC.

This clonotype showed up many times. In nucleotides, the CDR3 is TGTGCCAGCAGCTTAGCGGTAGAGACCGCAATTACTGGCTACACCTTC. This translates into CASSLAVETAITGYTF. The chain couples TRBV7-9 to TRBJ1-2; no clear D. CDR1 and CDR2 from the germline V gene are SEHNR and FQNEAQ (reference sequence). The V gene lost 0 bases and the J gene lost 7 bases, with 18 bases spanning the gap. This CDR3 has 16 residues.